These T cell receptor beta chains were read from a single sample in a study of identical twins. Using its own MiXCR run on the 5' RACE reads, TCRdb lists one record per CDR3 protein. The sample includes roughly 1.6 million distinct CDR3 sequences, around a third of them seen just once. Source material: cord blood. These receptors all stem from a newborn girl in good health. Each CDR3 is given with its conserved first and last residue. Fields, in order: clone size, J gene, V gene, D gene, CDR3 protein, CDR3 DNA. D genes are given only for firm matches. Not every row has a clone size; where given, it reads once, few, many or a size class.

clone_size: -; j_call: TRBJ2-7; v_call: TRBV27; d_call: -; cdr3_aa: CASSPARDHSYNEQYF; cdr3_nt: TGTGCCAGCAGTCCGGCTCGCGACCACTCCTACAATGAGCAGTACTTC
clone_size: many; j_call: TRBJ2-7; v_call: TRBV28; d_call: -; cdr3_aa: CASSFPLAPYEQYF; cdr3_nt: TGTGCCAGCAGTTTCCCCCTGGCTCCCTACGAGCAGTACTTC
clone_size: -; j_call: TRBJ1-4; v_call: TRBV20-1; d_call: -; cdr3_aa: CSARRPGATNEKLFF; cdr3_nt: TGCAGTGCTAGACGCCCAGGGGCAACTAATGAAAAACTGTTTTTT
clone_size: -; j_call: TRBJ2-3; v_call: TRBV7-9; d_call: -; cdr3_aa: CASSLAVHVNTDTQYF; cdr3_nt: TGTGCCAGCAGCTTAGCTGTTCACGTGAACACAGATACGCAGTATTTT
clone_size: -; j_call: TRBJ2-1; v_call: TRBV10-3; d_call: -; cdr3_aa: CARAGEQFF; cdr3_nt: TGTGCCAGAGCGGGTGAGCAGTTCTTC
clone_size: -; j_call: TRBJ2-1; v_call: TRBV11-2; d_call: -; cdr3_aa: CASSLGGLPSQETQFF; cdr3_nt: TGTGCCAGCAGCTTAGGGGGGCTACCCTCACAAGAGACCCAGTTCTTC
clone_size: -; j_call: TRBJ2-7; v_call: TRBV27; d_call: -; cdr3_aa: CASSHPRGSSYEQYF; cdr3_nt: TGTGCCAGCAGTCATCCAAGGGGTAGCTCCTACGAGCAGTACTTC
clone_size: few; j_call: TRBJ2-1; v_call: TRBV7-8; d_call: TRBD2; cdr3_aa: CASSTPTSTYSYNEQFF; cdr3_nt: TGTGCCAGCAGCACACCGACTAGCACCTACTCCTACAATGAGCAGTTCTTC
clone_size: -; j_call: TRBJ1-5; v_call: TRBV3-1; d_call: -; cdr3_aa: CASSQVGGLSGRQPQHF; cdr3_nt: TGTGCCAGCAGCCAAGTAGGGGGGTTGTCAGGGAGACAGCCCCAGCATTTT
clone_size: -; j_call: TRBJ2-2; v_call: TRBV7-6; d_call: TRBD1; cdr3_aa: CASSIGTENTGELFF; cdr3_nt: TGTGCCAGCAGCATTGGGACAGAGAACACCGGGGAGCTGTTTTTT
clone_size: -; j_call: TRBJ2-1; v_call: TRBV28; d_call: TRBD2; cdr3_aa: CASSLSLAGGRDKQFF; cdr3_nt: TGTGCCAGCAGTTTATCCCTAGCGGGAGGGCGGGATAAGCAGTTCTTC
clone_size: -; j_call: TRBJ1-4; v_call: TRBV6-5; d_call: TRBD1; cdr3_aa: CASSYSQGAIEKLFF; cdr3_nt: TGTGCCAGCAGTTACTCCCAGGGGGCCATTGAAAAACTGTTTTTT
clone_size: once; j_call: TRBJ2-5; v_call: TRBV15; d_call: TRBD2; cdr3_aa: CATSRRFSSGSSYNEQYF; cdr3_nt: TGTGCCACCAGCAGAAGATTCAGTAGCGGGAGTTCCTACAATGAGCAGTACTTC
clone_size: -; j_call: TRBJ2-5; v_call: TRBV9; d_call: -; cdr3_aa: CASSVAGAETQYF; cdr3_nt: TGTGCCAGCAGCGTAGCTGGGGCGGAGACCCAGTACTTC
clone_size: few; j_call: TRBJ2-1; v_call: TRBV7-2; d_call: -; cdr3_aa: CASIPRASSYNEQFF; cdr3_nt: TGTGCCAGCATCCCGCGAGCTAGCTCCTACAATGAGCAGTTCTTC
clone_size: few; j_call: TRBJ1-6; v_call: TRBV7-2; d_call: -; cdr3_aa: CASSLFSSYNSPLHF; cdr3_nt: TGTGCCAGCAGCTTATTTAGCTCCTATAATTCACCCCTCCACTTT
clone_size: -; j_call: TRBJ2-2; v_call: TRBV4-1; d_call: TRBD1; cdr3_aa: CASSQAQGAGELFF; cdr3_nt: TGCGCCAGCAGCCAAGCCCAGGGGGCCGGGGAGCTGTTTTTT
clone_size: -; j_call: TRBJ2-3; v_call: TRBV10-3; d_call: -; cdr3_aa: CAISDSAGSTDTQYF; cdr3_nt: TGTGCCATCAGTGATAGTGCGGGGAGCACAGATACGCAGTATTTT
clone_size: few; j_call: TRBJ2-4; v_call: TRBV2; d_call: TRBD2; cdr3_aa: CASSETSRVNIQYF; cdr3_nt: TGTGCCAGCAGTGAGACTAGCCGGGTAAACATTCAGTACTTC
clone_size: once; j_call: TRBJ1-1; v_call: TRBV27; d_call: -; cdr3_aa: CASSFASYGTEAFF; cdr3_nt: TGTGCCAGCAGTTTTGCTAGTTATGGCACTGAAGCTTTCTTT
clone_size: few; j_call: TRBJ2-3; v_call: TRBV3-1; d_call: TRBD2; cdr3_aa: CASSQKIWGLAGGFGTDTQYF; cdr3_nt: TGTGCCAGCAGCCAGAAGATATGGGGACTAGCGGGGGGGTTTGGCACAGATACGCAGTATTTT
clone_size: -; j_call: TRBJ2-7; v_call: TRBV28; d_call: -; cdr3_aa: CASSPNTLKSAYEQYF; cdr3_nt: TGTGCCAGCAGCCCTAACACTCTAAAATCGGCCTACGAGCAGTACTTC
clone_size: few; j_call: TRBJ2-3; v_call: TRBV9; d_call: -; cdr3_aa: CASSVGYSGADTQYF; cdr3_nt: TGTGCCAGCAGCGTAGGGTACTCAGGAGCAGATACGCAGTATTTT
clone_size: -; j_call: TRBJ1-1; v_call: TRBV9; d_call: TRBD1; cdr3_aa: CASSGQGAGEAFF; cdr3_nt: TGTGCCAGCAGTGGACAGGGGGCAGGTGAAGCTTTCTTT
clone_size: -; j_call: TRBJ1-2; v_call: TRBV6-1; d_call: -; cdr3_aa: CASSDRRLYGYTF; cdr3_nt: TGTGCCAGCAGTGACAGGCGCCTCTATGGCTACACCTTC
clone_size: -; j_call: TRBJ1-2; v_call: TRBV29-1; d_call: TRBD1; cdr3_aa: CSGLTGGSGYTF; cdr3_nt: TGCAGCGGCCTGACAGGGGGGAGCGGCTACACCTTC
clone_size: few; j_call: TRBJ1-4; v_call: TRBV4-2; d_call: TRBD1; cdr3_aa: CASSQVAQGGEKLFF; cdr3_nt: TGTGCCAGCAGCCAAGTGGCACAGGGGGGGGAAAAACTGTTTTTT
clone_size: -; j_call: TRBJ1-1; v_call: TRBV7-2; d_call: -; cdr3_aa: CASSLGTFGAFF; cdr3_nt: TGTGCCAGCAGCTTAGGGACGTTTGGGGCTTTCTTT
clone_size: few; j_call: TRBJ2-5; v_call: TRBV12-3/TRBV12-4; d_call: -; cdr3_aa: CASSQRRAGETQYF; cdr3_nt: TGTGCCAGCAGTCAAAGACGGGCCGGGGAGACCCAGTACTTC
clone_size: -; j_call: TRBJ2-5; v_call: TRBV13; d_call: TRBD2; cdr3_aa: CASSLGAGGLYNEQYF; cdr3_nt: TGTGCCAGCAGCTTAGGGGCGGGGGGGCTTTACAATGAGCAGTACTTC
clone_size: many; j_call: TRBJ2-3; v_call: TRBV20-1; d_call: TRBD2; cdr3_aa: CSASGLARTDTQYF; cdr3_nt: TGCAGTGCCTCCGGACTAGCGCGCACAGATACGCAGTATTTT
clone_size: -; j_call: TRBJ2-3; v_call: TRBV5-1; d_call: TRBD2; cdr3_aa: CASSQPLWTSGRSNTQYF; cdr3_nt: TGCGCCAGCAGCCAACCACTATGGACTAGCGGGAGGTCGAATACGCAGTATTTT
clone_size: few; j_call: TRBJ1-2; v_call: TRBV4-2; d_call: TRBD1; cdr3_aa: CASSQESRDRNGYTF; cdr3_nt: TGTGCCAGCAGCCAAGAAAGCCGGGACAGGAACGGCTACACCTTC
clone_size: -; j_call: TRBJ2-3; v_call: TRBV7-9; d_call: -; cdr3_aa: CASSLRRVGTDTQYF; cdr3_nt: TGTGCCAGCAGCTTACGCAGGGTGGGCACAGATACGCAGTATTTT
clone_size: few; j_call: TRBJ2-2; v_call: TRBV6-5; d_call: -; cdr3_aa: CASSYRTSPGELFF; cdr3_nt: TGTGCCAGCAGTTATCGAACTAGTCCCGGGGAGCTGTTTTTT
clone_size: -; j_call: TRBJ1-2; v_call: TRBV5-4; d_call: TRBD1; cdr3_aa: CASSFDRGQSYGYTF; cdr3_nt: TGTGCCAGCAGCTTCGACAGGGGGCAAAGCTATGGCTACACCTTC
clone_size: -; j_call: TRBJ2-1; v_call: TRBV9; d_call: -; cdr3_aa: CASSRTGQTNEQFF; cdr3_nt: TGTGCCAGCAGCCGCACCGGACAGACCAATGAGCAGTTCTTC
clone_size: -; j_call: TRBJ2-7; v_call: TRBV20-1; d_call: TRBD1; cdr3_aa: CSARDPTGSSYEQYF; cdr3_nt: TGCAGTGCTAGAGATCCGACAGGGAGCTCCTACGAGCAGTACTTC
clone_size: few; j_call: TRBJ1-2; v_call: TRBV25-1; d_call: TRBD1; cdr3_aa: CASSVAGTGDYGYTF; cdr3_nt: TGTGCCAGCAGTGTCGCCGGGACAGGGGACTATGGCTACACCTTC
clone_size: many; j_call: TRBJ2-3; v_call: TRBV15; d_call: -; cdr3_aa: CATSRVSTDTQYF; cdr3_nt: TGTGCCACCAGCAGAGTTTCAACAGATACGCAGTATTTT
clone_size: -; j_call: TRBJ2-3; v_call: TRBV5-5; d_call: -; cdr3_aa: CASSHGGLYTDTQYF; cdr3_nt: TGTGCCAGCAGCCATGGGGGGTTGTACACAGATACGCAGTATTTT
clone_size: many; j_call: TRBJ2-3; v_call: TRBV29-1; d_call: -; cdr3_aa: CSVDLVTDTQYF; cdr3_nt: TGCAGCGTTGATCTAGTTACAGATACGCAGTATTTT
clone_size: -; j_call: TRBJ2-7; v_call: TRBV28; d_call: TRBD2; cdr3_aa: CASSLAGGPRVYEQYF; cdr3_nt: TGTGCCAGCAGTTTAGCGGGAGGGCCGCGGGTCTACGAGCAGTACTTC
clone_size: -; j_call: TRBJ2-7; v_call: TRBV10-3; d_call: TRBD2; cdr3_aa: CATRPLAGAFYEQYF; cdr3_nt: TGTGCCACCCGACCTTTGGCGGGAGCCTTCTACGAGCAGTACTTC
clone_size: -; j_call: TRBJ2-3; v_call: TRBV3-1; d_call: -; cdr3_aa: CASSQGAATQYF; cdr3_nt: TGTGCCAGCAGCCAAGGCGCGGCTACGCAGTATTTT